The present entry profiles one T cell receptor beta chain with its context. Individuals aged about 18 to 90 years were recruited from 24 US areas. Method: immunoSEQ multiplex PCR; TCRdb's copy keeps in-frame clones and lacks some. The sample holds fewer than 350,000 clones, under 95% seen once. The data stem from a study of blood T cell repertoires in COVID-19. As for the study in general: Researchers got acute and convalescent COVID-19 samples from the United States, Italy and Spain.

The sequenced material came from PBMCs or T cells enriched from blood (not recorded which). The TCR originated in a man in his forties or fifties who had been exposed to COVID-19.

Here the CDR3 reads CASSSDSLTTNYGYTF. In nucleotides, the CDR3 is TGTGCCAGCAGTTCGGACAGTCTGACCACTAACTATGGCTACACCTTC. The J gene is TRBJ1-2, the V gene TRBV28, with D possibly being TRBD1 (6 bases). The V end was cut by 4 bases, the J end by 0 bases, with 15 bases between. This CDR3 is built from 16 residues. Germline CDR1 and CDR2: MDHEN and SYDVKM.